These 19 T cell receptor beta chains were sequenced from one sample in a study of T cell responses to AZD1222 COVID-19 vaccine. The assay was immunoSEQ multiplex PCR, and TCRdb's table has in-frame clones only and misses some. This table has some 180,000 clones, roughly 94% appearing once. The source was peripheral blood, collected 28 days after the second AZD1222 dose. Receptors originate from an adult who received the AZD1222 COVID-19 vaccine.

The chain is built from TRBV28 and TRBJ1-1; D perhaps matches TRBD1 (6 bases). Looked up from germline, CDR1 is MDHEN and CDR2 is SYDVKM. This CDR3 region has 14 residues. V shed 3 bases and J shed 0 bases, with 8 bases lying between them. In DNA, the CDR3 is TGTGCCAGCAGTTTTAGGGGGATGAACACTGAAGCTTTCTTT. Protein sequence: CASSFRGMNTEAFF.

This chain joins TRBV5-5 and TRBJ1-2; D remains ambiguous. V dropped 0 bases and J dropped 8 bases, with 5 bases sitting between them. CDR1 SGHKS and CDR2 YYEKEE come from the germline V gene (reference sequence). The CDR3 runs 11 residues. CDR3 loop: CASSLAWGYTF. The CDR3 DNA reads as TGTGCCAGCAGCTTGGCATGGGGCTACACCTTC.

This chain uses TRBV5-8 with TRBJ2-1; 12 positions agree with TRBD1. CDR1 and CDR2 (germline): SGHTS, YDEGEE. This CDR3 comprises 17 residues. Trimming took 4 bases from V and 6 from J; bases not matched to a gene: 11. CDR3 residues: CASSRMGQGAQSNEQFF. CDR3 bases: TGTGCCAGCAGCCGAATGGGACAGGGGGCGCAGAGCAATGAGCAGTTCTTC.

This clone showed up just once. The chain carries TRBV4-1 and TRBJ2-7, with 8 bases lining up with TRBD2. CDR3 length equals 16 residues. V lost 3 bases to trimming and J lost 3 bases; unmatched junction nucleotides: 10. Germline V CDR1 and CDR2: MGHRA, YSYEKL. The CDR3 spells CASSHMTGLAGYEQYF. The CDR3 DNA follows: TGCGCCAGCAGCCACATGACCGGACTAGCTGGCTACGAGCAGTACTTC.

The CDR3 DNA follows: TGCGCCAGCCGCCTAGGTTGGGGGGATTTGGCCAAAAACATTCAGTACTTC. It yields the protein CASRLGWGDLAKNIQYF. The chain recombines TRBV4-1 with TRBJ2-4; TRBD2 is a possible D gene (6 bases). V shed 8 bases and J shed 1 base, with 21 bases lying between them. From germline, CDR1 is MGHRA and CDR2 YSYEKL. This CDR3 region has 17 residues.

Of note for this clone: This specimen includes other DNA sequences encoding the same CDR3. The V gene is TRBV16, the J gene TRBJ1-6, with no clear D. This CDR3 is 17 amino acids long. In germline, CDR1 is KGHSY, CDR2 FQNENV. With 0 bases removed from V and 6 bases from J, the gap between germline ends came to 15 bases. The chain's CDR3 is CASSQSGVFQVNSPLHF. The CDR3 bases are TGTGCCAGCAGCCAATCTGGCGTGTTCCAGGTTAATTCACCCCTCCACTTT.

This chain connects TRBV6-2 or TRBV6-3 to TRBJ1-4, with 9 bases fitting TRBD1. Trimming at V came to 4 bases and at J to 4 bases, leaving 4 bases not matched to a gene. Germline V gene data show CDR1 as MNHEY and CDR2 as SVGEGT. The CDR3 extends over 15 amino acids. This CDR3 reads CASSWTGANNEKLFF. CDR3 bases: TGTGCCAGCAGTTGGACAGGGGCGAATAATGAAAAACTGTTTTTT.

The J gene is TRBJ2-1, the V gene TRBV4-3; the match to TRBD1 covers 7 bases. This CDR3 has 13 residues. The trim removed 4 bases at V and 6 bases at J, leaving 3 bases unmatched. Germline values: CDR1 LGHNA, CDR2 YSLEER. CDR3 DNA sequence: TGCGCCAGCAGCCGAGACAGGGTCAATGAGCAGTTCTTC. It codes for CASSRDRVNEQFF.

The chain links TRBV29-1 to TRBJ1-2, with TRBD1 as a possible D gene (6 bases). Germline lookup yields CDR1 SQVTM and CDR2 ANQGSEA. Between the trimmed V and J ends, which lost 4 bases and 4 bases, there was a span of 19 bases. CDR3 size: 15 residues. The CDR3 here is CSVGLMGGGSYGYTF. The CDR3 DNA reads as TGCAGCGTTGGGCTCATGGGGGGCGGTAGCTATGGCTACACCTTC.

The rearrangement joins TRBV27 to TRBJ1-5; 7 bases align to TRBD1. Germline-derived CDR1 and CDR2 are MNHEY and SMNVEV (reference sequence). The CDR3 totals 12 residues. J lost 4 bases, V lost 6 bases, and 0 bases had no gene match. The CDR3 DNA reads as TGTGCCAGCAGCAGGGGGAATCAGCCCCAGCATTTT. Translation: CASSRGNQPQHF.

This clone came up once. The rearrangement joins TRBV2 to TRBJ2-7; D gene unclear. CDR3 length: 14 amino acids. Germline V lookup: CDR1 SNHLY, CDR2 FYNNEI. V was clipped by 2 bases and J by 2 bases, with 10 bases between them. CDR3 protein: CASSENEATYEQYF. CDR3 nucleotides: TGTGCCAGCAGTGAAAACGAGGCGACCTACGAGCAGTACTTC.

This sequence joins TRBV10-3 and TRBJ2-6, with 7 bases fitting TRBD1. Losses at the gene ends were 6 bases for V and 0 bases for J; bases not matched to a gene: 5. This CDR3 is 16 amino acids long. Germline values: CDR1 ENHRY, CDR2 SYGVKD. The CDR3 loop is CAISRGQISGANVLTF. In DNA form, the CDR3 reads TGTGCCATCAGCAGGGGACAGATCTCTGGGGCCAACGTCCTGACTTTC.

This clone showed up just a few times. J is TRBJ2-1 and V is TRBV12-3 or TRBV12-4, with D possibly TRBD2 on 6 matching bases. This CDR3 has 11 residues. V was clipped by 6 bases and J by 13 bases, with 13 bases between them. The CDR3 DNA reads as TGTGCCAGCAGGGGCGGGGCCTATCAGTTCTTC. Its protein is CASRGGAYQFF.

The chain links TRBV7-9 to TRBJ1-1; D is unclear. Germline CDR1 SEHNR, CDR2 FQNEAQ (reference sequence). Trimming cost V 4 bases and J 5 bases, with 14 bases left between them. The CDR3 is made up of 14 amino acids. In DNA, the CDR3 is TGTGCCAGCAGCTCTAGCGCACAGAGGACTGAAGCTTTCTTT. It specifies CASSSSAQRTEAFF.

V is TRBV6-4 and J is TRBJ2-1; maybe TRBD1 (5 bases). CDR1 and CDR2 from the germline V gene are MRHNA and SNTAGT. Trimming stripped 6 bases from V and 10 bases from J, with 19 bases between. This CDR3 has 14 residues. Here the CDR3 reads CASSLERTKSEQFF. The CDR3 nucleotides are TGTGCCAGCAGCCTAGAGAGGACAAAATCGGAGCAGTTCTTC.

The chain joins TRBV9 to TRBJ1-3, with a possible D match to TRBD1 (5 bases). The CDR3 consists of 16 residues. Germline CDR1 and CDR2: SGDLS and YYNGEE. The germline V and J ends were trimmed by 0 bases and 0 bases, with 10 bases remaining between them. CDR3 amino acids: CASSVVGGNSGNTIYF. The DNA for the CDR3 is TGTGCCAGCAGCGTAGTCGGGGGAAACTCTGGAAACACCATATATTTT.

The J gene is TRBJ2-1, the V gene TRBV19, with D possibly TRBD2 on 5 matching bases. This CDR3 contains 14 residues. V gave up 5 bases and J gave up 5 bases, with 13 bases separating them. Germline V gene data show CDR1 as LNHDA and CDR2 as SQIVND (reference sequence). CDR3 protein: CASSSGYGNNEQFF. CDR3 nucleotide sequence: TGTGCCAGTAGTTCGGGGTATGGGAACAATGAGCAGTTCTTC.

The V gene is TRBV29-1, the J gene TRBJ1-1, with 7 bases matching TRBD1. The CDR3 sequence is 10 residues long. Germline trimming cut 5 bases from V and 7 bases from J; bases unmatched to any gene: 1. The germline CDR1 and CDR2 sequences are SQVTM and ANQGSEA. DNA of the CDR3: TGCAGCGTTAGGACAGGTGAAGCTTTCTTT. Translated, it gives CSVRTGEAFF.

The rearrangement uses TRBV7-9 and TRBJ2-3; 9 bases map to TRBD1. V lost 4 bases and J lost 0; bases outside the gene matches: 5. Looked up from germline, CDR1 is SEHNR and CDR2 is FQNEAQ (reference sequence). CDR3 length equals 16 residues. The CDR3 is CASSSWTGASTDTQYF. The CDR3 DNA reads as TGTGCCAGCAGCTCATGGACAGGGGCTAGCACAGATACGCAGTATTTT.